The rows below give T cell receptor beta chains drawn from one sample of a study of T cell repertoires in cytomegalovirus infection. No cognate antigen is known for these TCRs. MiXCR was run by TCRdb on the reads, yielding one entry per CDR3 protein. The sample has roughly 920,000 distinct CDR3 sequences; more than 25% are singletons. The sequencing here drew on cultured CD8+ T cells from PBMCs, taken from culture after CMV antigen stimulation. The receptors shown here come from a human donor in good health (CMV status not recorded). Some clones in this sample may be carry-over from other donors' samples. The CDR3 runs from the conserved cysteine through the conserved F or W. Fields, in order: clone size, D gene, J gene, V gene, CDR3 DNA, CDR3 protein. The D gene is left open where the match is weak. Only some rows state a clone size, as once, few, many or a class for expanded clones.

>-|TRBD2|TRBJ2-3|TRBV25-1
TGTGCCAGCAGTTCCCAGCGGGGGGCGGATACGCAGTATTTT
CASSSQRGADTQYF
>-|-|TRBJ2-7|TRBV12-5
TGTGCTAGTGGTACGGGAGCCACCTACGAGCAGTACTTC
CASGTGATYEQYF
>-|TRBD1|TRBJ1-2|TRBV27
TGTGCCAGCAGTCCGCAGGGGACAGGGTATGGCTACACCTTC
CASSPQGTGYGYTF
>few|TRBD2|TRBJ2-1|TRBV19
TGTGCCAGTAGTATAAGCCCCGGGGGGAATGAGCAGTTCTTC
CASSISPGGNEQFF
>many|TRBD2|TRBJ2-1|TRBV4-1
TGCGCCAGCAGCCTACCGGGACTAGCGGGGGTTAATGAGCAGTTCTTC
CASSLPGLAGVNEQFF
>-|TRBD1|TRBJ1-2|TRBV10-3
TGTGCCATCAGTAAACCGGGACAGGGAGATAATGGGTATGGCTACACCTTC
CAISKPGQGDNGYGYTF
>few|-|TRBJ2-2|TRBV29-1
TGCAGCGTCCTTGGGCCCGATGGCGGGGAGCTGTTTTTT
CSVLGPDGGELFF
>-|TRBD1|TRBJ1-2|TRBV7-9
TGTGCCAGCAGCGATCCGACAGGGGGCAGTTCGGTTGGCTACACCTTC
CASSDPTGGSSVGYTF
>few|-|TRBJ1-6|TRBV28
TGTGCCAGCAGTACCGGCTCACCCCTCCACTTT
CASSTGSPLHF
>-|TRBD1|TRBJ2-5|TRBV19
TGTGCCAGTAGTAGGTCTTGGGACAGGGGGCGAGAGACCCAGTACTTC
CASSRSWDRGRETQYF
>-|TRBD2|TRBJ2-1|TRBV12-3/TRBV12-4
TGTGCCAGCAGGGGACTAGCGGGGCAATCCCTCGGGGGTGAGCAGTTCTTC
CASRGLAGQSLGGEQFF
>-|-|TRBJ1-1|TRBV2
TGTGCCAGATCCTCGACAAGCATGAACACTGAAGCTTTCTTT
CARSSTSMNTEAFF
>few|-|TRBJ2-5|TRBV7-6
TGTGCCAGCAGCTTAGCACCCCAGGGGGGGATCCAAGAGACCCAGTACTTC
CASSLAPQGGIQETQYF
>-|-|TRBJ2-2|TRBV7-4
TGTGCCAGCAGCCCCCCGGGACCAGGGAGCACCGGGGAGCTGTTTTTT
CASSPPGPGSTGELFF